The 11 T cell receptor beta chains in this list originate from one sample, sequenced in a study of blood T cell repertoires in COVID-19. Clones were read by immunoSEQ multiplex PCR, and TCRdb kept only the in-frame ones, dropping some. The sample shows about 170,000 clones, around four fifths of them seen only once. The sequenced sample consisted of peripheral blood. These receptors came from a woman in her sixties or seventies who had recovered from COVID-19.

CDR3 DNA: TGTGCCAGCTCACAACAGGGTAGGGATGGCTACACCTTC. Protein: CASSQQGRDGYTF. The V gene is TRBV18, the J gene TRBJ1-2; possibly TRBD1 for D (6 bases). Per the germline V gene, CDR1 is KGHSH and CDR2 is LQKENI. The ends were cut back, 4 bases at V and 6 bases at J, with 12 bases in the middle. The CDR3 runs to 13 residues.

The CDR3 coding sequence is TGTGCCACCAGCAGAGATCATGGGGGGATTTGGGCCTACACCTTC. Protein: CATSRDHGGIWAYTF. This chain joins TRBV15 and TRBJ1-2; possibly TRBD1 for D (5 bases). The germline V gene has CDR1 LNHNV and CDR2 YYDKDF (reference sequence). The CDR3 extends over 15 amino acids. The ends were cut back, 0 bases at V and 10 bases at J, with 18 bases in the middle. Complete variable domain (other parts from reference TRBV15 and TRBJ1-2): DAMVIQNPRYQVTQFGKPVTLSCSQTLNHNVMYWYQQKSSQAPKLLFHYYDKDFNNEADTPDNFQSRRPNTSFCFLDIRSPGLGDTAMYLCATSRDHGGIWAYTFGSGTRLTVV.

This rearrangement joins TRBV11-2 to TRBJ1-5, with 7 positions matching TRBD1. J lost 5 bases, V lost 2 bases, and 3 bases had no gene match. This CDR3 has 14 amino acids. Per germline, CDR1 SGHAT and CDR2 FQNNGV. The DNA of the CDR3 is TGTGCCAGCAGCTTATACGACAGGGATCAGCCCCAGCATTTT. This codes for CASSLYDRDQPQHF. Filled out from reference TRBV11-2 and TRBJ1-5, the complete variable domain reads EAGVAQSPRYKIIEKRQSVAFWCNPISGHATLYWYQQILGQGPKLLIQFQNNGVVDDSQLPKDRFSAERLKGVDSTLKIQPAKLEDSAVYLCASSLYDRDQPQHFGDGTRLSIL.

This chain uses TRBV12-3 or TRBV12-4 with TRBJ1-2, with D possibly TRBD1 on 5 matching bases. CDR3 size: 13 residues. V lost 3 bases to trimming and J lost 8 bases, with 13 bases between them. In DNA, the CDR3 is TGTGCCAGCAGTTTGGCAGGGACTGGGGGCTACACCTTC. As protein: CASSLAGTGGYTF.

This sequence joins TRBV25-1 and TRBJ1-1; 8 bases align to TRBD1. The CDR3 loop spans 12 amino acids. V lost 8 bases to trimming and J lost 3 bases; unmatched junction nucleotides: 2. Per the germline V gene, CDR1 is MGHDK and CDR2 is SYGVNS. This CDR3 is CASRTGYTEAFF. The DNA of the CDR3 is TGTGCCAGCCGGACAGGGTACACTGAAGCTTTCTTT.

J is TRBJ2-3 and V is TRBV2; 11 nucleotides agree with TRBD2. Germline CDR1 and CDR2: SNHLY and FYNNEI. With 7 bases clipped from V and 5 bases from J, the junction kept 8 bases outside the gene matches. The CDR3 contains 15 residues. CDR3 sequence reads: CASIIAGGPGDTQYF. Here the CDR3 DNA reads TGTGCCAGCATCATAGCGGGAGGGCCGGGAGATACGCAGTATTTT.

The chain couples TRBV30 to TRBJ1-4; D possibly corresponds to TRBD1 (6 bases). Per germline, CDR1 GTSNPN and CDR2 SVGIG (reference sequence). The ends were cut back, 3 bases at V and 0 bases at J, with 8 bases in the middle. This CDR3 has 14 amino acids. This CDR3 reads CAWRDRSTNEKLFF. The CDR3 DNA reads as TGTGCCTGGAGGGACAGATCAACTAATGAAAAACTGTTTTTT.

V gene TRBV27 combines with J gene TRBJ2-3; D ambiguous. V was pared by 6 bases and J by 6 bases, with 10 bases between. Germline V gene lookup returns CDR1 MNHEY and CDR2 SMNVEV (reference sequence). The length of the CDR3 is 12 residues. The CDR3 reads CASRPSPDTQYF. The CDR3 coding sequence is TGTGCCAGCAGACCGAGTCCCGATACGCAGTATTTT.

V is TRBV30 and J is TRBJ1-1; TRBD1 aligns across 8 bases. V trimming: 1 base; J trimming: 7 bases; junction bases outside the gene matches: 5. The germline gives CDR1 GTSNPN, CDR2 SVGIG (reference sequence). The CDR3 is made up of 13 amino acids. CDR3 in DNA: TGTGCCTGGAGTGCACCAGGGGGCAGTGAAGCTTTCTTT. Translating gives CAWSAPGGSEAFF.

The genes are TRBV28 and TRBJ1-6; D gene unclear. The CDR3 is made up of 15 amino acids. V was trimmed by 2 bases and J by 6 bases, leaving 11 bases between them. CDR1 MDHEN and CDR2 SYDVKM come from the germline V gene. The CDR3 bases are TGTGCCAGCAGTTTACCCCCCCGGGTTAATTCACCCCTCCACTTT. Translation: CASSLPPRVNSPLHF.

The CDR3: CATGQGGYEQYF. DNA of the CDR3: TGTGCCACCGGACAGGGGGGTTACGAGCAGTACTTC. This chain links TRBV2 with TRBJ2-7; 10 positions match TRBD1. The CDR3 is 12 amino acids. Germline V gene data show CDR1 as SNHLY and CDR2 as FYNNEI. V was pared by 10 bases and J by 4 bases, with 4 bases of the junction left unmatched.